Listed below are T cell receptor beta chains from one sample, sequenced in a study of shared clonotypes between healthy human individuals. Sequenced by immunoSEQ multiplex PCR; TCRdb stores in-frame clones only, minus some. The sample yields approximately 640,000 clones, 90% seen once. The sequenced sample was memory CD8+ T cells from PBMCs. These receptors were obtained from a man between 18 and 35 years old in good health. Some clones in this sample may be carry-over from other donors' samples. CDR3s include the opening cysteine and the closing phenylalanine or tryptophan. D genes are given only for firm matches. For some rows the clone size is stated as once, few or many, or as a class when expanded; others skip it.

-,TRBV27,-,TRBJ2-7,CASRPLSGWGEQYF,TGTGCCAGCAGACCGCTAAGCGGGTGGGGTGAGCAGTACTTC
-,TRBV7-8,-,TRBJ1-5,CASSLGDGNQPQHF,TGTGCCAGCAGCTTAGGCGACGGGAATCAGCCCCAGCATTTT
-,TRBV5-4,TRBD2,TRBJ2-2,CASSLVAGGAGRTGELFF,TGTGCCAGCAGCTTGGTGGCGGGAGGCGCAGGGCGCACCGGGGAGCTGTTTTTT
-,TRBV9,-,TRBJ2-1,CASSVVKGGDSYNEQFF,TGTGCCAGCAGCGTAGTCAAGGGTGGGGACTCCTACAATGAGCAGTTCTTC
-,TRBV30,-,TRBJ2-1,CATTRDGSQFF,TGTGCCACCACGAGGGACGGTTCGCAGTTCTTC
-,TRBV5-4,TRBD1,TRBJ1-2,CASNTGQEPRGYTF,TGTGCCAGCAACACGGGACAGGAGCCAAGAGGCTACACCTTC
-,TRBV18,TRBD2,TRBJ2-5,CASSPPVGLAGDQETQYF,TGTGCCAGCTCACCACCGGTCGGACTAGCGGGAGATCAAGAGACCCAGTACTTC
-,TRBV9,TRBD1,TRBJ1-2,CASSVGGTVGGYTF,TGTGCCAGCAGCGTAGGGGGGACAGTAGGAGGCTACACCTTC
-,TRBV9,-,TRBJ1-1,CASSGGGSEAFF,TGTGCCAGCAGCGGTGGGGGCTCTGAAGCTTTCTTT
many,TRBV6-5,-,TRBJ1-1,CASSPTFGGTEAFF,TGTGCCAGCAGCCCAACCTTCGGAGGTACTGAAGCTTTCTTT
-,TRBV27,-,TRBJ2-1,CASSFLFWTTNRGEQFF,TGTGCCAGCAGTTTCCTATTCTGGACCACCAATCGGGGTGAGCAGTTCTTC
-,TRBV28,-,TRBJ2-1,CASRATGWREQFF,TGTGCCAGCAGAGCTACAGGGTGGAGGGAGCAGTTCTTC
-,TRBV30,TRBD1,TRBJ1-2,CAWSGVRQGAGYGYTF,TGTGCCTGGAGTGGGGTCCGGCAGGGGGCAGGCTATGGCTACACCTTC
-,TRBV30,-,TRBJ2-5,CAWSASVRAETQYF,TGTGCCTGGTCTGCGAGCGTGCGGGCAGAGACCCAGTACTTC
-,TRBV28,-,TRBJ2-3,CASSLSPGARWGTDTQYF,TGTGCCAGCAGTTTGTCTCCAGGTGCCAGATGGGGCACAGATACGCAGTATTTT
-,TRBV10-3,-,TRBJ1-1,CAYGGGITEAFF,TGTGCCTACGGGGGGGGGATCACTGAAGCTTTCTTT
-,TRBV15,TRBD1,TRBJ1-2,CATSRDKVTGEGGYTF,TGTGCCACCAGCAGAGATAAGGTTACAGGGGAAGGCGGCTACACCTTC
-,TRBV27,TRBD1,TRBJ2-4,CASSLSTGADPKNIQYF,TGTGCCAGCAGTTTATCTACAGGGGCGGACCCCAAAAACATTCAGTACTTC
-,TRBV5-8,-,TRBJ2-1,CASSLGLYNEQFF,TGTGCCAGCAGCTTAGGACTCTACAATGAGCAGTTCTTC
-,TRBV9,-,TRBJ1-2,CASSVGGSGYTF,TGTGCCAGCAGCGTGGGAGGCAGTGGCTACACCTTC
-,TRBV9,TRBD2,TRBJ2-2,CASSASSLAAGALTNTGELFF,TGTGCCAGCAGCGCGAGCTCACTAGCGGCGGGGGCCTTAACTAACACCGGGGAGCTGTTTTTT
-,TRBV27,-,TRBJ1-2,CASSLLGADGYTF,TGTGCCAGCAGTTTATTGGGGGCGGATGGCTACACCTTC
few,TRBV15,-,TRBJ2-7,CATSRDFRVGSYEQYF,TGTGCCACCAGCAGAGATTTTCGCGTCGGTTCCTACGAGCAGTACTTC
-,TRBV19,-,TRBJ2-3,CASSPRGADTQYF,TGTGCCAGTAGTCCCAGGGGTGCAGATACGCAGTATTTT
-,TRBV28,-,TRBJ2-5,CASSPPMRAQETQYF,TGTGCCAGCAGTCCCCCTATGCGGGCGCAAGAGACCCAGTACTTC
-,TRBV4-1,TRBD2,TRBJ2-3,CASRREGHDTQYF,TGCGCCAGCAGGCGGGAGGGCCATGATACGCAGTATTTT
-,TRBV4-2,TRBD1,TRBJ2-7,CASSRRSGTGSYEQYF,TGTGCCAGCAGCCGGAGGTCCGGGACAGGGAGCTACGAGCAGTACTTC
once,TRBV9,-,TRBJ1-2,CASSAHIDINYGYTF,TGTGCCAGCAGCGCACACATTGATATCAACTATGGCTACACCTTC
once,TRBV28,-,TRBJ2-7,CASSWGRTDPNYEQYF,TGTGCCAGCAGTTGGGGTCGGACAGACCCGAACTACGAGCAGTACTTC
-,TRBV4-1,-,TRBJ1-1,CASSQRYGSPYAEAFF,TGCGCCAGCAGCCAACGGTACGGGTCTCCTTACGCTGAAGCTTTCTTT
once,TRBV19,TRBD2,TRBJ2-7,CASSAPRRVAGGPDRSYEQYF,TGTGCCAGTAGTGCCCCCCGGAGGGTAGCGGGAGGCCCCGATAGGTCCTACGAGCAGTACTTC
-,TRBV28,-,TRBJ1-3,CASSLSDSLSGNTIYF,TGTGCCAGCAGTTTATCGGACAGCCTCTCTGGAAACACCATATATTTT
-,TRBV11-3,-,TRBJ2-1,CALPHRGTEEQFF,TGTGCCCTCCCCCACCGCGGGACGGAAGAGCAGTTCTTC
few,TRBV5-1,-,TRBJ1-1,CASSLAPGFTEAFF,TGCGCCAGCAGCTTGGCTCCGGGATTCACTGAAGCTTTCTTT
-,TRBV6-5,-,TRBJ2-2,CASSYPGGGTGELFF,TGTGCCAGCAGTTACCCCGGAGGGGGTACCGGGGAGCTGTTTTTT
-,TRBV4-3,-,TRBJ2-2,CASSQDGHVNTGELFF,TGCGCCAGCAGCCAAGATGGGCACGTGAACACCGGGGAGCTGTTTTTT
-,TRBV19,TRBD2,TRBJ2-1,CASSILAGVPNEQFF,TGTGCCAGTAGTATTTTAGCGGGAGTCCCCAATGAGCAGTTCTTC
-,TRBV7-6,TRBD2,TRBJ2-1,CASSRLAGGPSVRNNEQFF,TGTGCCAGCAGCCGACTAGCGGGAGGCCCCTCGGTCCGCAACAATGAGCAGTTCTTC
many,TRBV7-9,-,TRBJ1-2,CASSRGANELFNYGYTF,TGTGCCAGCAGCCGGGGGGCGAACGAGCTGTTCAACTATGGCTACACCTTC
-,TRBV9,-,TRBJ2-3,CASSAAGRGPTDTQYF,TGTGCCAGCAGCGCCGCGGGCAGGGGACCCACAGATACGCAGTATTTT
-,TRBV15,-,TRBJ2-7,CATSRDGRTYEQYF,TGTGCCACCAGCAGAGATGGACGGACCTACGAGCAGTACTTC
-,TRBV7-9,-,TRBJ2-1,CASSLRRPSSYNEQFF,TGTGCCAGCAGCCTCAGAAGGCCCAGCTCCTACAATGAGCAGTTCTTC
-,TRBV15,-,TRBJ2-7,CATSYATGYEQYF,TGTGCCACCAGCTACGCGACCGGCTACGAGCAGTACTTC
-,TRBV19,-,TRBJ2-4,CASSIDPWQGGEWMVKNIQYF,TGTGCCAGTAGTATAGATCCCTGGCAGGGCGGGGAGTGGATGGTCAAAAACATTCAGTACTTC
-,TRBV10-3,-,TRBJ2-3,CAISEAGGRTDTQYF,TGTGCCATCAGTGAGGCTGGGGGGCGGACAGATACGCAGTATTTT
-,TRBV6-1,TRBD2,TRBJ2-1,CASRALAGAYNEQFF,TGTGCCAGCAGGGCTCTAGCGGGAGCCTACAATGAGCAGTTCTTC
-,TRBV7-8,TRBD1,TRBJ1-1,CASSLNRDRATGAFF,TGTGCCAGCAGCTTAAACCGGGACAGGGCTACCGGAGCTTTCTTT
many,TRBV19,TRBD1,TRBJ2-2,CASKPGTDTGELFF,TGTGCCTCAAAGCCAGGGACAGACACCGGGGAGCTGTTTTTT
-,TRBV6-6,TRBD2,TRBJ2-7,CASSLAGELNEQYF,TGTGCCAGCAGTTTAGCGGGAGAGTTGAACGAGCAGTACTTC
-,TRBV11-2,-,TRBJ2-7,CASSLTDYEQYF,TGTGCCAGCAGCTTGACAGACTACGAGCAGTACTTC